This is a list of T cell receptor beta chains from one sample in a study of shared clonotypes between healthy human individuals. Produced via immunoSEQ multiplex PCR; TCRdb's table is partial and in-frame only. The repertoire holds a few million clones, with 85% to 95% as singletons. Specimen: naive CD4+ T cells from PBMCs. The receptors were sampled from a man between 18 and 29 years old in good health. Some clones in this sample may be carry-over from other donors' samples. The CDR3 runs from the conserved cysteine through the conserved F or W. Fields, in order: D gene, J gene, V gene, clone size, CDR3 protein, CDR3 DNA. The D gene is left open where the match is weak. Only some rows state a clone size, as once, few, many or a class for expanded clones.

TRBD2,TRBJ2-1,TRBV5-4,NA,CASSLLAGPTSGNEQFF,TGTGCCAGCAGCTTGCTAGCGGGACCCACTTCAGGCAATGAGCAGTTCTTC
NA,TRBJ1-1,TRBV27,NA,CASSLFRPAGTEAFF,TGTGCCAGCAGTTTATTCCGGCCCGCGGGCACTGAAGCTTTCTTT
NA,TRBJ2-2,TRBV18,NA,CASSTGTANTGELFF,TGTGCCAGCTCAACCGGGACGGCGAACACCGGGGAGCTGTTTTTT
NA,TRBJ2-1,TRBV30,NA,CAWSGTPRRQQFF,TGTGCCTGGAGTGGGACTCCAAGAAGGCAGCAGTTCTTC
NA,TRBJ2-5,TRBV7-2,NA,CASSLARSAGGLAETQYF,TGTGCCAGCAGCTTAGCGCGCTCGGCAGGGGGGTTGGCTGAGACCCAGTACTTC
TRBD2,TRBJ2-1,TRBV5-4,NA,CASSPGTSGNEQFF,TGTGCCAGCAGCCCCGGGACTAGCGGCAATGAGCAGTTCTTC
NA,TRBJ2-5,TRBV11-2,once,CASSLDWGRMKETQYF,TGTGCCAGCAGCTTAGATTGGGGACGGATGAAAGAGACCCAGTACTTC
TRBD1,TRBJ2-7,TRBV28,NA,CASSLLGQGSSYEQYF,TGTGCCAGCAGTTTATTGGGACAGGGAAGCTCCTACGAGCAGTACTTC
NA,TRBJ1-2,TRBV19,NA,CASSILPVSYGYTF,TGTGCCAGTAGTATTCTCCCGGTATCCTATGGCTACACCTTC
NA,TRBJ2-5,TRBV11-3,NA,CASSLGNGVETQYF,TGTGCCAGCAGCCTCGGGAATGGGGTAGAGACCCAGTACTTC
NA,TRBJ2-1,TRBV6-5,NA,CASSYSGGEQFF,TGTGCCAGCAGTTACTCTGGGGGGGAGCAGTTCTTC
TRBD2,TRBJ2-7,TRBV5-1,NA,CASSPGTSGGEQYF,TGCGCCAGCAGCCCCGGGACTAGCGGCGGCGAGCAGTACTTC
NA,TRBJ1-1,TRBV12-5,NA,CASGLMGAGAEAFF,TGTGCTAGTGGTTTGATGGGGGCAGGCGCTGAAGCTTTCTTT
NA,TRBJ1-5,TRBV29-1,NA,CSVEAGGGDQPQHF,TGCAGCGTTGAGGCAGGTGGGGGGGATCAGCCCCAGCATTTT
NA,TRBJ1-2,TRBV5-1,NA,CASSQQGAVHGYTF,TGCGCCAGCAGCCAACAGGGCGCTGTCCATGGCTACACCTTC
NA,TRBJ1-1,TRBV11-2,NA,CASSLVAGREAFF,TGTGCCAGCAGCTTAGTGGCAGGGCGTGAAGCTTTCTTT
TRBD2,TRBJ2-3,TRBV9,NA,CASSVVWSGGRPNTDTQYF,TGTGCCAGCAGCGTAGTTTGGTCTGGCGGGAGGCCAAACACAGATACGCAGTATTTT
TRBD2,TRBJ2-1,TRBV7-9,NA,CASSHGLGDTNEQFF,TGTGCCAGCAGCCACGGACTAGGGGATACCAATGAGCAGTTCTTC
TRBD2,TRBJ2-2,TRBV6-4,NA,CASSTGRAGTGELFF,TGTGCCAGCAGTACCGGGAGGGCCGGCACCGGGGAGCTGTTTTTT
TRBD2,TRBJ2-3,TRBV7-9,NA,CASSLTFGTREDTQYF,TGTGCCAGCAGCTTAACTTTTGGGACTAGGGAAGATACGCAGTATTTT
NA,TRBJ1-4,TRBV4-1,NA,CASSQYRATNEKLFF,TGCGCCAGCAGCCAATACAGGGCAACTAATGAAAAACTGTTTTTT
NA,TRBJ2-1,TRBV7-6,NA,CASSSRDKIYNEQFF,TGTGCCAGCAGCTCCCGGGACAAGATCTACAATGAGCAGTTCTTC
TRBD1,TRBJ2-2,TRBV30,NA,CAWNRGVGTGELFF,TGTGCCTGGAACAGGGGAGTGGGCACCGGGGAGCTGTTTTTT
NA,TRBJ2-6,TRBV6-5,NA,CASSQGTGANVLTF,TGTGCCAGCAGTCAAGGGACAGGGGCCAACGTCCTGACTTTC
TRBD2,TRBJ2-1,TRBV5-5,NA,CASTIPGTSRSAEQFF,TGTGCCAGCACCATCCCCGGGACTAGCAGGTCGGCTGAGCAGTTCTTC
TRBD1,TRBJ2-1,TRBV18,NA,CASSYRGDEQFF,TGTGCCAGCTCATACAGGGGGGATGAGCAGTTCTTC
NA,TRBJ2-7,TRBV20-1,NA,CSAEKGYEQYF,TGCAGTGCCGAGAAAGGGTACGAGCAGTACTTC
NA,TRBJ2-7,TRBV19,NA,CASSSVYRHYEQYF,TGTGCCAGTAGTAGTGTTTACAGGCATTACGAGCAGTACTTC
NA,TRBJ2-7,TRBV7-8,NA,CASSLGMGTDSYEQYF,TGTGCCAGCAGCTTAGGAATGGGGACTGACTCCTACGAGCAGTACTTC
NA,TRBJ2-2,TRBV7-9,NA,CASSLIGTGELFF,TGTGCCAGCAGCTTGATTGGTACCGGGGAGCTGTTTTTT
NA,TRBJ1-1,TRBV2,NA,CASSGATSVLVAFF,TGTGCCAGCAGTGGTGCCACTTCCGTCCTGGTCGCTTTCTTT
NA,TRBJ1-5,TRBV4-1,NA,CASSPGRPARQPQHF,TGCGCCAGCAGCCCTGGACGGCCCGCCAGGCAGCCCCAGCATTTT
TRBD1,TRBJ2-1,TRBV28,NA,CASSVPGQGAYEQFF,TGTGCCAGCAGCGTACCGGGACAGGGGGCCTATGAGCAGTTCTTC